This TCR beta chain was identified in a study of blood T cell repertoires in COVID-19. Germline loops: CDR1 LGHDT, CDR2 YNNKEL (reference sequence). Trimming removed 1 base from V and 5 bases from J, with 6 bases in between. The CDR3 sequence is 14 residues long. The table came from immunoSEQ multiplex PCR; TCRdb's copy has only in-frame clones and leaves some out. The table lists 150,000 to 200,000 clones, around 81% of them singletons. The specimen was peripheral blood. The V and J genes are TRBV3-1 (or the pseudogene TRBV3-2) and TRBJ1-6, with a tentative D call TRBD1 (6 bases). This TCR was recovered from a woman older than 75 with COVID-19, enrolled during active disease. The chain's CDR3 is CASSQAGDNSPLHF. In nucleotides, the CDR3 is TGTGCCAGCAGCCAAGCAGGGGATAATTCACCCCTCCACTTT.